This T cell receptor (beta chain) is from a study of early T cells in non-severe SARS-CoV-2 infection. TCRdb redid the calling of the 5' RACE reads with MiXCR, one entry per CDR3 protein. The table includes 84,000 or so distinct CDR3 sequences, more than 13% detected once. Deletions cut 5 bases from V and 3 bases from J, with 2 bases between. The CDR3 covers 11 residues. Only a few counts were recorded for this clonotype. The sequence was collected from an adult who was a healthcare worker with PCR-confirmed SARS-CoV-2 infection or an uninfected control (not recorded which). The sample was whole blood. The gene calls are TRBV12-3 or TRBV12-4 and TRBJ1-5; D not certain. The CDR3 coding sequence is TGTGCCAGCAGTATCAATCAGCCCCAGCATTTT. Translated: CASSINQPQHF.